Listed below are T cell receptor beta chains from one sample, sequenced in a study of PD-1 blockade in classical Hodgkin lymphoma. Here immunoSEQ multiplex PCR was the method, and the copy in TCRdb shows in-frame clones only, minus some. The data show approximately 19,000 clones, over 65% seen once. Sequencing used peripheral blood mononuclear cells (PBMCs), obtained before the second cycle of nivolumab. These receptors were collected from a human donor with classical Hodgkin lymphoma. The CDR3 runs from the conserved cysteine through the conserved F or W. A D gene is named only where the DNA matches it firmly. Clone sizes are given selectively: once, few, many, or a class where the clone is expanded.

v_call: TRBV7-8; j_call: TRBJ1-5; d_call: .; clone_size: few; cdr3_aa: CASSSDYQPQHF; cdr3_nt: TGTGCCAGCAGCTCAGATTATCAGCCCCAGCATTTT
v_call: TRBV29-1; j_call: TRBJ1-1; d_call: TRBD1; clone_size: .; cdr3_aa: CSVRSGTAEAFF; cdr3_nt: TGCAGCGTTAGGTCGGGGACAGCTGAAGCTTTCTTT
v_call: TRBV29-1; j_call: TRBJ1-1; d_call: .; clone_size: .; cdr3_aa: CSVQPPQGKHEAFF; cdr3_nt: TGCAGCGTCCAACCCCCCCAGGGAAAGCACGAAGCTTTCTTT
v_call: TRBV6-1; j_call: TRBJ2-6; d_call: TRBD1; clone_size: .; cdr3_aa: CASSGTGWSGANVLTF; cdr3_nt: TGTGCCAGCAGTGGGACAGGGTGGTCGGGGGCCAACGTCCTGACTTTC
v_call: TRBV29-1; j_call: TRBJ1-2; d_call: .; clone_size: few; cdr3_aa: CSVLWGYGYTF; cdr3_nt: TGCAGCGTTCTATGGGGCTATGGCTACACCTTC
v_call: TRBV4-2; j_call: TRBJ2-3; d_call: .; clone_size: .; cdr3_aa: CASSPQGGTDTQYF; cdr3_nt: TGTGCCAGCAGCCCCCAAGGCGGCACAGATACGCAGTATTTT
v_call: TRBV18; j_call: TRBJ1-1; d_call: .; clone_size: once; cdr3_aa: CASSPPGGRVVTEAFF; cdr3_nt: TGTGCCAGCTCACCACCGGGGGGCAGGGTGGTTACTGAAGCTTTCTTT
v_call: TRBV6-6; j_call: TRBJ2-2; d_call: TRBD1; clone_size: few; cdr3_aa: CASRPQGALGELFF; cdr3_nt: TGTGCCAGCAGGCCCCAGGGGGCGCTCGGGGAGCTGTTTTTT
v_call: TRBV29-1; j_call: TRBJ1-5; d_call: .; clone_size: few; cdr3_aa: CSVAQGLLGNQPQHF; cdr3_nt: TGCAGCGTTGCCCAGGGGTTACTTGGCAATCAGCCCCAGCATTTT
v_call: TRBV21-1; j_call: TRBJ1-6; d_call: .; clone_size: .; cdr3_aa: CASRRSMLHIHHNSPLHF; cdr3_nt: TGTGCCAGCAGACGGTCTATGCTACACATACATCATAATTCACCCCTCCACTTT
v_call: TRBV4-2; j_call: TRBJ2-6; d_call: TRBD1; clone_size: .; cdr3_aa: CASSQAGGSGGANVLTF; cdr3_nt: TGTGCCAGCAGCCAAGCAGGGGGCTCTGGTGGGGCCAACGTCCTGACTTTC
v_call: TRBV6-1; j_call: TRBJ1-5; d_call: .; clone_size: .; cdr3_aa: CASSSYQPQHF; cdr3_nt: TGTGCCAGCAGTTCTTATCAGCCCCAGCATTTT
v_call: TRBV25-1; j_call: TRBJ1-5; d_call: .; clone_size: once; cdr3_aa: CASRSGNQPQHF; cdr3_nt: TGTGCCAGCAGAAGTGGCAATCAGCCCCAGCATTTT
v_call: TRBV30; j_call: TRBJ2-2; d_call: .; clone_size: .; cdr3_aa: CAWSVLTGELFF; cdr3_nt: TGTGCCTGGAGTGTCCTCACCGGGGAGCTGTTTTTT
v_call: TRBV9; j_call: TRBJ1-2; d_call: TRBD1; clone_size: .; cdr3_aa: CASSPQGQDDYGYTF; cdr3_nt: TGTGCCAGCAGCCCCCAGGGACAGGATGACTATGGCTACACCTTC